The 25 T cell receptor beta chains below all came from one sample that was sequenced in a study of T cell responses to AZD1222 COVID-19 vaccine. The table came from immunoSEQ multiplex PCR; TCRdb's copy has only in-frame clones and leaves some out. The sample has roughly 150,000 clones; 90% to 95% are singletons. The specimen comprised peripheral blood, sampled on day 0 of AZD1222 vaccination. The receptors shown here come from an adult in good health.

The CDR3 region has the DNA TGTGCCAGCAGCTTGGAAGTTGGGGGGCAATTCCAGCCCCAGCATTTT. Translated, it gives CASSLEVGGQFQPQHF. The chain recombines TRBV5-8 with TRBJ1-5, with a weak D call TRBD1 (6 bases). The CDR3 length is 16 residues. CDR1 SGHTS and CDR2 YDEGEE come from the germline V gene. Trimming took 0 bases from V and 7 from J, leaving 17 bases between them.

The chain couples TRBV12-3 or TRBV12-4 to TRBJ1-3; D is unclear. The CDR3 extends over 13 amino acids. The ends were cut back, 5 bases at V and 4 bases at J, with 9 bases in the middle. The CDR3 is CASSLTTGNTIYF. The CDR3 DNA follows: TGTGCCAGCAGTCTTACTACCGGAAACACCATATATTTT.

The rearrangement joins TRBV28 to TRBJ2-5; D perhaps matches TRBD2 (5 bases). The CDR3 loop spans 16 amino acids. Trimming took off 6 bases at V and 4 bases at J, with 21 bases between the two ends. Per germline, CDR1 MDHEN and CDR2 SYDVKM. The CDR3 sequence is CASRYTRSSEGETQYF. In nucleotides, the CDR3 is TGTGCCAGCAGGTACACCCGGAGCAGCGAGGGAGAGACCCAGTACTTC.

The chain combines TRBV28 with TRBJ2-7; 11 nucleotides align to TRBD2. Per the germline V gene, CDR1 is MDHEN and CDR2 is SYDVKM. V shed 3 bases and J 3 bases; nucleotides not matched to a gene: 4. The CDR3 has 15 amino acids. CDR3 sequence (DNA): TGTGCCAGCAGTTTTCGCGGGACTAGCGGCTACGAGCAGTACTTC. Its translation is CASSFRGTSGYEQYF. Based on the CDR3 plus reference TRBV28 and TRBJ2-7, the full variable domain is DVKVTQSSRYLVKRTGEKVFLECVQDMDHENMFWYRQDPGLGLRLIYFSYDVKMKEKGDIPEGYSVSREKKERFSLILESASTNQTSMYLCASSFRGTSGYEQYFGPGTRLTVT.

The chain has TRBV3-1 (or the pseudogene TRBV3-2) and TRBJ1-3; perhaps TRBD1 as D (6 bases). Trimming removed 0 bases at V and 0 bases at J, with 15 bases between. The germline gives CDR1 LGHDT, CDR2 YNNKEL (reference sequence). There are 18 residues in the CDR3. DNA for the CDR3: TGTGCCAGCAGCCAAGACTTGCCGGGGGCCGGCTCTGGAAACACCATATATTTT. Translation: CASSQDLPGAGSGNTIYF.

CDR3 sequence reads: CSARGDRAQHF. CDR3 DNA: TGCAGTGCTAGAGGGGACAGGGCCCAGCATTTT. V is TRBV20-1 and J is TRBJ1-5, with 9 bases matching TRBD1. Trimming cost V 1 base and J 11 bases; bases outside gene matches: 0. The CDR3 covers 11 residues. The germline V gene encodes CDR1 DFQATT and CDR2 SNEGSKA (reference sequence).

V and J are TRBV11-2 and TRBJ1-2; the match to TRBD1 covers 10 bases. V dropped 5 bases and J dropped 8; count of bases not matched to a gene: 5. The CDR3 contains 13 residues. Germline V gene sequence: CDR1 SGHAT, CDR2 FQNNGV. The CDR3: CASSTRTGGGYTF. The CDR3 bases are TGTGCCAGCAGCACCCGGACAGGGGGAGGCTACACCTTC.

The chain couples TRBV30 to TRBJ2-4, with TRBD2 identical over 15 bases. With 0 bases clipped from V and 6 bases from J, the junction kept 9 bases outside the gene matches. This CDR3 spans 18 amino acids. Germline assignment: CDR1 GTSNPN and CDR2 SVGIG (reference sequence). This CDR3 is CAWSVSRTSGRAPNIQYF. In DNA form, the CDR3 reads TGTGCCTGGAGTGTATCAAGGACTAGCGGGAGGGCCCCAAACATTCAGTACTTC.

This clone was detected once. This sequence joins TRBV4-2 and TRBJ1-1; no firm D call. V was trimmed by 0 bases and J by 2 bases, leaving 13 bases between them. Germline V gene sequence: CDR1 LGHNA, CDR2 YNFKEQ. The CDR3 has 16 amino acids. The CDR3 loop is CASSQEKMYRNTEAFF. The CDR3 DNA sequence: TGTGCCAGCAGCCAAGAAAAGATGTACAGAAACACTGAAGCTTTCTTT.

To note about this clone: The same CDR3 is also encoded by other DNA sequences in this sample. The chain combines TRBV18 with TRBJ2-7; the D is unclear. This CDR3 is 12 amino acids long. The V gene's germline CDR1 is KGHSH and CDR2 LQKENI. The ends were cut back, 3 bases at V and 0 bases at J, with 3 bases in the middle. The CDR3 coding sequence is TGTGCCAGCTCACCTTCCTCCTACGAGCAGTACTTC. The encoded protein is CASSPSSYEQYF.

The CDR3 DNA reads as TGTGCCAGCAGCCCCAAATGGGCGGGGGGCACAGATACGCAGTATTTT. Translation: CASSPKWAGGTDTQYF. The chain couples TRBV7-9 to TRBJ2-3, with 7 bases fitting TRBD2. Germline V gene data show CDR1 as SEHNR and CDR2 as FQNEAQ (reference sequence). CDR3 length: 16 amino acids. V trimming: 5 bases; J trimming: 1 base; junction bases outside the gene matches: 9.

The chain combines TRBV7-3 with TRBJ2-2; 10 bases fit TRBD2. Germline CDR1 is SGHTA and CDR2 is FQGTGA. CDR3 size: 16 residues. The V segment lost 5 bases and the J segment 3 bases; nucleotides outside the gene matches: 6. CDR3 DNA: TGTGCCAGCAGCCCGCGGAGCGGGAGGGACACCGGGGAGCTGTTTTTT. Its protein is CASSPRSGRDTGELFF.

The chain recombines TRBV30 with TRBJ2-7, with D possibly being TRBD2 (6 bases). V was clipped by 0 bases and J by 1 base, with 13 bases between them. The CDR3 spans 15 residues. Germline CDR1 is GTSNPN and CDR2 is SVGIG (reference sequence). The CDR3 DNA sequence: TGTGCCTGGAGTGTAGGAGGGTCTGGGTCCTACGAGCAGTACTTC. It codes for CAWSVGGSGSYEQYF.

This clone was found once. The chain uses TRBV9 and TRBJ2-5, with 11 bases fitting TRBD2. The V gene end was trimmed by 4 bases and the J gene end by 4 bases; junction bases not matched to a gene: 9. Germline values: CDR1 SGDLS, CDR2 YYNGEE. CDR3 length: 16 amino acids. The CDR3 is CASSPLAGGLVETQYF. CDR3 bases: TGTGCCAGCAGCCCCTTAGCGGGGGGGCTAGTAGAGACCCAGTACTTC.

This clone was seen more than once but under ten times. This chain connects TRBV9 to TRBJ1-6; D is possibly TRBD1 (6 bases). Between the trimmed V and J ends, which lost 2 bases and 4 bases, there was a span of 7 bases. Germline CDR1 reads SGDLS; CDR2 reads YYNGEE. CDR3 size: 14 residues. The CDR3 DNA reads as TGTGCCAGCAGCGTTGGACAGTATAATTCACCCCTCCACTTT. Amino acid sequence: CASSVGQYNSPLHF.

Here the CDR3 DNA reads TGTGCCAGCAGACCTCAAGTGAACTATGGCTACACCTTC. It is translated as CASRPQVNYGYTF. The chain links TRBV6-5 to TRBJ1-2, with D unclear. In germline, CDR1 is MNHEY, CDR2 SVGAGI. The CDR3 runs 13 residues. V lost 6 bases and J lost 2, with 10 bases in between.

This clone was counted between two and nine times. The V call is TRBV4-3, the J call TRBJ2-2; D is unresolved. CDR3 length: 18 amino acids. CDR1 LGHNA and CDR2 YSLEER come from the germline V gene. Trimming pared 0 bases from V and 3 bases from J, leaving 17 bases between. CDR3 region: CASSQDVGRRQDTGELFF. The CDR3 nucleotides are TGCGCCAGCAGCCAAGATGTCGGCAGGCGGCAGGACACCGGGGAGCTGTTTTTT.

V usage is TRBV28 and J usage is TRBJ2-3; 8 nucleotides line up with TRBD2. The CDR3 covers 15 residues. V trimming: 5 bases; J trimming: 1 base; junction bases outside the gene matches: 5. From germline, CDR1 is MDHEN and CDR2 SYDVKM. The CDR3 reads CASSPGGEGTDTQYF. The CDR3 nucleotides read TGTGCCAGCAGTCCCGGGGGGGAGGGCACAGATACGCAGTATTTT. Full variable domain (rest looked up from reference TRBV28 and TRBJ2-3): DVKVTQSSRYLVKRTGEKVFLECVQDMDHENMFWYRQDPGLGLRLIYFSYDVKMKEKGDIPEGYSVSREKKERFSLILESASTNQTSMYLCASSPGGEGTDTQYFGPGTRLTVL.

The chain uses TRBV12-5 and TRBJ1-2; 10 bases map to TRBD1. The CDR3 spans 16 residues. Germline CDR1 LGHNT, CDR2 FRNRAP. V lost 5 bases and J lost 4; bases outside the gene matches: 10. The CDR3 region is CASGRTGGMSTYGYTF. The CDR3 bases are TGTGCTAGTGGTAGGACAGGGGGAATGTCTACCTATGGCTACACCTTC.

V is TRBV24-1 and J is TRBJ1-2; D gene unclear. The CDR3 covers 14 residues. V was trimmed by 3 bases and J by 8 bases, leaving 15 bases between them. Germline V gene lookup returns CDR1 KGHDR and CDR2 SFDVKD. The CDR3 bases are TGTGCCACCAGTGATGCCACCGGCGTCGGGGGCTACACCTTC. Protein: CATSDATGVGGYTF.

The CDR3 sequence: CASSDSGTVYEAFF. In DNA form, the CDR3 reads TGTGCCAGCAGTGACTCCGGGACAGTCTACGAAGCTTTCTTT. The rearrangement links TRBV7-9 to TRBJ1-1, with 7 positions matching TRBD1. CDR1 is SEHNR and CDR2 is FQNEAQ in the germline V gene (reference sequence). The CDR3 is 14 amino acids. The V and J ends lost 6 bases and 8 bases, in that order; junction bases with no gene match: 12.

V and J are TRBV7-9 and TRBJ1-5; D remains ambiguous. From germline, CDR1 is SEHNR and CDR2 FQNEAQ (reference sequence). V lost 2 bases to trimming and J lost 2 bases, with 7 bases between them. CDR3 length: 14 amino acids. CDR3 residues: CASSLTSGNQPQHF. CDR3 DNA: TGTGCCAGCAGCTTAACGAGTGGCAATCAGCCCCAGCATTTT.

This CDR3 is CASSYDRSTDTQYF. The CDR3 DNA is TGCGCCAGCAGCTACGACAGGTCCACAGATACGCAGTATTTT. The V gene is TRBV5-1, the J gene TRBJ2-3, with D tentatively TRBD1 (6 bases). Germline CDR1 SGHRS, CDR2 YFSETQ. CDR3 length: 14 amino acids. V lost 3 bases to trimming and J lost 2 bases, with 10 bases between them.

The chain is built from TRBV19 and TRBJ1-3, with a possible D match to TRBD1 (6 bases). Trimming took 8 bases from V and 2 from J, leaving 7 bases between them. The CDR3 loop spans 12 amino acids. Germline assignment: CDR1 LNHDA and CDR2 SQIVND (reference sequence). CDR3 bases: TGTGCCAGTCGGGACACTGGAAACACCATATATTTT. Its translation is CASRDTGNTIYF. The whole variable domain, filled in from reference TRBV19 and TRBJ1-3, reads DGGITQSPKYLFRKEGQNVTLSCEQNLNHDAMYWYRQDPGQGLRLIYYSQIVNDFQKGDIAEGYSVSREKKESFPLTVTSAQKNPTAFYLCASRDTGNTIYFGEGSWLTVV.

J is TRBJ2-5 and V is TRBV4-2, with 7 bases aligning to TRBD2. CDR1 LGHNA and CDR2 YNFKEQ come from the germline V gene. The CDR3 consists of 15 residues. Germline trimming cut 0 bases from V and 4 bases from J; bases unmatched to any gene: 5. As DNA, the CDR3 is TGTGCCAGCAGCCAAGACCGGGACTACTCAGAGACCCAGTACTTC. Translated, it gives CASSQDRDYSETQYF.